This TCR beta chain was observed in a study of graft-versus-host responses after intestinal transplantation. At the level of the study: Anti-thymocyte globulin induction was given to all recipients, followed by tacrolimus and steroids for roughly 3 years.

Notes on this clone: What it binds is not known.

The data were produced by immunoSEQ multiplex PCR, yet TCRdb's version contains in-frame clones alone and is incomplete. The sample includes fewer than 150,000 clones, around nine tenths of them seen just once. General study points: Elevated graft-versus-host to host-versus-graft clonal ratios in allografts were recorded for patients with graft-donor T cell macrochimerism.

Germline V gene sequence: CDR1 MNHNY, CDR2 SVGAGI (reference sequence). The CDR3 sequence is 14 residues long. With 8 bases removed from V and 10 bases from J, the gap between germline ends came to 20 bases. The chain combines TRBV6-6 with TRBJ1-4; TRBD1 is a possible D gene (5 bases). Sequencing used unstimulated CD4+ T cells sorted from spleen or lymph node cells, obtained before intestinal transplant. The clonotype comes from a human donor who received an intestinal transplant. DNA for the CDR3: TGTGCCAGCGCAGTGGGGGATGTCTTTGGAAAACTGTTTTTT. Its protein product is CASAVGDVFGKLFF.